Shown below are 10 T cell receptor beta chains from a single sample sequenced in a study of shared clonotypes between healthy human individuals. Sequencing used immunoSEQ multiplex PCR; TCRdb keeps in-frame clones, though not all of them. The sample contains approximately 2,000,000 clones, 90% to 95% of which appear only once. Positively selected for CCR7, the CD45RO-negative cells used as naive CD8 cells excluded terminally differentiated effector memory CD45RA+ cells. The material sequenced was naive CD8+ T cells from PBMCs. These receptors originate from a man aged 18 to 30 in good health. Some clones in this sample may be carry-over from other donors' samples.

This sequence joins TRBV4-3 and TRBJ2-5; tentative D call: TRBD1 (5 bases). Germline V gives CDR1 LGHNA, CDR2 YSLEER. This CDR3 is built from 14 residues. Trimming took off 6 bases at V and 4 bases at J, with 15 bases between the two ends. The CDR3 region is CASRPTAQGETQYF. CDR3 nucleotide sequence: TGCGCCAGCAGGCCGACGGCGCAGGGAGAGACCCAGTACTTC.

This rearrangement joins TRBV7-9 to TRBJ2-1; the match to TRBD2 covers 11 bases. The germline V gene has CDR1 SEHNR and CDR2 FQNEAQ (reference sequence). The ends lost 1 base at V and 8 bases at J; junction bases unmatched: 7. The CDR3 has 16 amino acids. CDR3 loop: CASSLVAGGPTYEQFF. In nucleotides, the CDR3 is TGTGCCAGCAGCTTAGTAGCGGGAGGGCCTACGTATGAGCAGTTCTTC.

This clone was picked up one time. The CDR3 is CASSVAGLAGGYNEQFF. DNA of the CDR3: TGTGCCAGCAGCGTAGCAGGACTAGCGGGAGGATACAATGAGCAGTTCTTC. The chain is built from TRBV9 and TRBJ2-1; the match to TRBD2 covers 14 bases. Germline V lookup: CDR1 SGDLS, CDR2 YYNGEE. V dropped 0 bases and J dropped 4; count of bases not matched to a gene: 3. This CDR3 spans 17 amino acids. Using reference TRBV9 and TRBJ2-1 for the parts outside the CDR3, the full variable domain is DSGVTQTPKHLITATGQRVTLRCSPRSGDLSVYWYQQSLDQGLQFLIQYYNGEERAKGNILERFSAQQFPDLHSELNLSSLELGDSALYFCASSVAGLAGGYNEQFFGPGTRLTVL.

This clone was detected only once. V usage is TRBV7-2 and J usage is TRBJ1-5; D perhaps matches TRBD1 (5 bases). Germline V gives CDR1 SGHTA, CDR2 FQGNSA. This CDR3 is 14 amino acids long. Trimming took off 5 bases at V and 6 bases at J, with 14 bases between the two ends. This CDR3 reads CASSLGGVRQPQHF. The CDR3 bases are TGTGCCAGCAGCCTCGGGGGGGTACGTCAGCCCCAGCATTTT.

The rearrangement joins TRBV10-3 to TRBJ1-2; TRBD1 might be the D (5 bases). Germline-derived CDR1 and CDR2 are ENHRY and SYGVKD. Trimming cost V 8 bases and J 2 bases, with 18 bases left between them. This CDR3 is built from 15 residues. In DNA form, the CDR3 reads TGTGCCATCGGGGCCTCAGAGCTCGCGAACTATGGCTACACCTTC. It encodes CAIGASELANYGYTF.

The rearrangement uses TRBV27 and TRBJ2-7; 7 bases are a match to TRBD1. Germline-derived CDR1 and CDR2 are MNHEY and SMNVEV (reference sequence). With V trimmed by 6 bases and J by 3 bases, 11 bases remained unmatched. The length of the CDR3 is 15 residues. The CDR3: CASSEGQPPNYEQYF. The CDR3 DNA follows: TGTGCCAGCAGCGAGGGACAGCCTCCTAACTACGAGCAGTACTTC.

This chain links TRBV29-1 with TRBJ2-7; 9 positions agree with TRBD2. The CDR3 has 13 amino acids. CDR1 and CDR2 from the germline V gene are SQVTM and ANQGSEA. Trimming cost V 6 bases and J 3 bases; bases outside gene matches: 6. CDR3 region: CSVSAGGRYEQYF. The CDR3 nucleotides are TGCAGCGTCTCAGCGGGAGGACGCTACGAGCAGTACTTC.

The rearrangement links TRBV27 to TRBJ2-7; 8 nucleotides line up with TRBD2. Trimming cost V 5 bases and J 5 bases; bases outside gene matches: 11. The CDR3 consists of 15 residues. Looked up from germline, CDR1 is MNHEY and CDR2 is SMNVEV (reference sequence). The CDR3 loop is CASSSPGGGANEQYF. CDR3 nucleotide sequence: TGTGCCAGCAGTAGCCCCGGGGGGGGAGCTAACGAGCAGTACTTC.

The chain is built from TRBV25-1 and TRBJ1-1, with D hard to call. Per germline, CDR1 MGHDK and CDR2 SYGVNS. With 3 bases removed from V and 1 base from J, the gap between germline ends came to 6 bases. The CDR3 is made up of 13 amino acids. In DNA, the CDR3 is TGTGCCAGCAGTGAGCCCCGGAACACTGAAGCTTTCTTT. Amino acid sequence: CASSEPRNTEAFF.

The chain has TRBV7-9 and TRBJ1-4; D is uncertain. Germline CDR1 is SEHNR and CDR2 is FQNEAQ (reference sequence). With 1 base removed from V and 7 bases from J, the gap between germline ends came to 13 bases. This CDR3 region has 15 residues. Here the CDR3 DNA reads TGTGCCAGCAGCTTAGTAGTCCGGGGTGGTGAAAAACTGTTTTTT. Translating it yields CASSLVVRGGEKLFF.